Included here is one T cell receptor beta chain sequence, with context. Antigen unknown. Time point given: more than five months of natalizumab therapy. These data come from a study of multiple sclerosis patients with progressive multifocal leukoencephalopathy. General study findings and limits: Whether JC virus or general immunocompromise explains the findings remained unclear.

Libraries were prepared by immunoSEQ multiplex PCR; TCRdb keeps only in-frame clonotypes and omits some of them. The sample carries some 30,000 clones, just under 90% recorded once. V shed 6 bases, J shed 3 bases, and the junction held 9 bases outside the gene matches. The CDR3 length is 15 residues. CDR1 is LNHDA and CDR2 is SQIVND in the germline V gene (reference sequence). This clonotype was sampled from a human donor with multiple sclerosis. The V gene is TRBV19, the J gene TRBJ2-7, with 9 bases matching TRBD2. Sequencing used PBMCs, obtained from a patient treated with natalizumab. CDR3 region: CASSLAASGNYEQYF. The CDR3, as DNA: TGTGCCAGTAGCCTCGCGGCTAGCGGGAACTACGAGCAGTACTTC.